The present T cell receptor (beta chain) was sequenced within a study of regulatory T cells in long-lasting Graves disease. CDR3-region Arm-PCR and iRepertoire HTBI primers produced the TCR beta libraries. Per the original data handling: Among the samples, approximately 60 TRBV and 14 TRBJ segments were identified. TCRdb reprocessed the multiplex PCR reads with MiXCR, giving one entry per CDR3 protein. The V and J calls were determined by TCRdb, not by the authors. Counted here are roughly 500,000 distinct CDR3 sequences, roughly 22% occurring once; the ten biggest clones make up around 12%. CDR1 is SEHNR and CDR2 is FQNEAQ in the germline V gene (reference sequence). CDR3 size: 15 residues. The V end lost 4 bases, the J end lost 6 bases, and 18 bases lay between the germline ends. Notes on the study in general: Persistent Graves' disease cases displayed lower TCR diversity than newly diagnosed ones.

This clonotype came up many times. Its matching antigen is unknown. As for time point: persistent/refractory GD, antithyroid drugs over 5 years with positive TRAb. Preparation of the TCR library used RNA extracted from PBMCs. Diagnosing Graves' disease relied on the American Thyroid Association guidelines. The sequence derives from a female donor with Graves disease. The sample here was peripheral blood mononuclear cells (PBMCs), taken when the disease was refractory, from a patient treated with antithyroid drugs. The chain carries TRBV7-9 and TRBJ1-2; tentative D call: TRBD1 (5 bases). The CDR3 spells CASSSDSRLLHGYTF. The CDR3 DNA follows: TGTGCCAGCAGCTCTGACAGCCGTCTTCTCCATGGCTACACCTTC.